This T cell receptor beta chain emerged from a study of Ad26.COV2.S vaccination and SARS-CoV-2 variants. Study as a whole: Ad26.COV2.S, an intramuscular injection, was given once or twice 56 days apart. Findings and caveats of the study: Vaccinees displayed broader spike-specific TCR repertoires than placebo recipients.

Treatment noted: some 19 received Ad26.COV2.S at low or high dose, single or two shots; roughly five received placebo; per-sample allocation not given. The investigators took samples on day 63 after the first vaccine or placebo injection. Assay used: immunoSEQ multiplex PCR; TCRdb lists only in-frame clones, some missing. The sample records 300,000 to 400,000 clones, roughly 87% being singletons. Comments on this clone: Antigen: not known.

This receptor was obtained from a person aged 18-60 years who received the Ad26.COV2.S COVID-19 vaccine or a placebo. The sample in question was peripheral blood, obtained in a trial of Ad26.COV2.S vaccine versus placebo.

The CDR3 loop is CASEPRAGQGASNTGELFF. In DNA, the CDR3 is TGTGCCAGCGAACCCCGTGCGGGCCAGGGAGCTTCGAACACCGGGGAGCTGTTTTTT. The chain joins TRBV13 to TRBJ2-2; TRBD1 or TRBD2 may be the D gene (5 bases each). The CDR3 has 19 amino acids. V shed 8 bases and J shed 0 bases, with 25 bases lying between them. Germline CDR1 is PRHDT and CDR2 is FYEKMQ (reference sequence).